Below, 10 T cell receptor beta chains from the same sample are listed, as sequenced in a study of T cell repertoires in ileal Crohn's disease (dated by TCRdb to the late 2010s). Receptor libraries were prepared by the immunoSEQ multiplex PCR assay. Drawn from immuneACCESS, this table holds only the in-frame rearrangements with V and J called that TCRdb kept. Clones are partly lost; checked studies trace under half to an unresolved V gene and leave the rest unexplained. Counted in this sample were 1,500 to 2,000 clones; around 80% of them appeared once. Clones ranked in the top ten supply over 11% of the sample. What was sequenced was ileal tissue. The receptors shown here come from an adult with Crohn's disease.

The chain links TRBV6-5 to TRBJ1-5; TRBD1 is a possible D gene (5 bases). Per germline, CDR1 MNHEY and CDR2 SVGAGI. This CDR3 is built from 15 residues. Trimming pared 5 bases from V and 0 bases from J, leaving 11 bases between. CDR3 residues: CASSAGFYSNQPQHF. CDR3 DNA sequence: TGTGCCAGCAGTGCAGGGTTCTATAGCAATCAGCCCCAGCATTTT.

This clone showed up just a few times. The V gene is TRBV30, the J gene TRBJ1-2, with D tentatively TRBD1 (6 bases). Trimming left V 0 bases short and J 6 bases short, with 8 bases between. The CDR3 totals 12 residues. Germline loops: CDR1 GTSNPN, CDR2 SVGIG (reference sequence). The CDR3 sequence: CAWSVQGDGYTF. The CDR3 bases are TGTGCCTGGAGTGTACAGGGCGATGGCTACACCTTC.

The V call is TRBV7-2, the J call TRBJ2-7; 12 bases are shared with TRBD2. The length of the CDR3 is 16 residues. Germline loops: CDR1 SGHTA, CDR2 FQGNSA. The V and J ends lost 5 bases and 2 bases, in that order; junction bases with no gene match: 7. The CDR3 region has the DNA TGTGCCAGCAGCGGAAAGACTAGCGGGGGAGCCTACGAGCAGTACTTC. It translates to CASSGKTSGGAYEQYF.

The genes are TRBV5-1 and TRBJ2-3, with 9 bases that match TRBD2. V lost 1 base and J lost 2; bases outside the gene matches: 5. The length of the CDR3 is 16 residues. Germline values: CDR1 SGHRS, CDR2 YFSETQ. CDR3 sequence reads: CASSLTSGSPTDTQYF. For the CDR3, the DNA is TGCGCCAGCAGCTTGACTAGCGGGTCACCCACAGATACGCAGTATTTT.

The chain links TRBV5-1 to TRBJ2-5, with unresolved D. The J call is in doubt because the DNA end fits TRBJ2-7 better. The CDR3 loop spans 13 amino acids. Germline V gene lookup returns CDR1 SGHRS and CDR2 YFSETQ. DNA for the CDR3: TGCGCCAGCAGCTTGGTGAGGAGCTACGAGCAGTACTTC. This sequence encodes CASSLVRSYEQYF.

This clone was observed a single time. CDR3 in amino acids: CASSFPSGGSYNEQFF. The CDR3 coding sequence is TGTGCCAGCAGCTTCCCTAGCGGGGGGAGCTACAATGAGCAGTTCTTC. The rearrangement joins TRBV11-2 to TRBJ2-1; 11 bases line up with TRBD2. From germline, CDR1 is SGHAT and CDR2 FQNNGV. V trimming: 3 bases; J trimming: 3 bases; junction bases outside the gene matches: 4. This CDR3 comprises 16 residues.

The chain couples TRBV2 to TRBJ1-3, with D perhaps matching TRBD1 (6 bases). The CDR3 has 14 amino acids. CDR1 SNHLY and CDR2 FYNNEI come from the germline V gene. Trimming took 6 bases from V and 0 from J, leaving 9 bases between them. For the CDR3, the DNA is TGTGCCAGCAGGGCGGACAGCTCTGGAAACACCATATATTTT. Amino acid sequence: CASRADSSGNTIYF.

This sequence joins TRBV5-4 and TRBJ1-2; D unresolved. The length of the CDR3 is 14 residues. V dropped 4 bases and J dropped 8 bases, with 18 bases sitting between them. The germline gives CDR1 SGHNT, CDR2 YYREEE (reference sequence). This CDR3 reads CASSHGGWSEGYTF. The CDR3, as DNA: TGTGCCAGCAGCCACGGAGGCTGGTCGGAGGGCTACACCTTC.

This clone has a single count. The chain joins TRBV5-4 to TRBJ2-5; a possible D gene is TRBD2 (7 bases). Looked up from germline, CDR1 is SGHNT and CDR2 is YYREEE (reference sequence). Trimming pared 4 bases from V and 3 bases from J, leaving 10 bases between. The CDR3 covers 13 residues. The CDR3 loop is CASSGGGEETQYF. The CDR3 DNA reads TGTGCCAGCAGCGGCGGGGGCGAAGAGACCCAGTACTTC.

The V call is TRBV5-1, the J call TRBJ1-5, with D maybe TRBD1 (6 bases). Germline CDR1 and CDR2: SGHRS and YFSETQ. There are 15 residues in the CDR3. V dropped 2 bases and J dropped 3 bases, with 12 bases sitting between them. CDR3: CASSFDGQPNQPQHF. Here the CDR3 DNA reads TGCGCCAGCAGCTTCGACGGACAGCCCAATCAGCCCCAGCATTTT.